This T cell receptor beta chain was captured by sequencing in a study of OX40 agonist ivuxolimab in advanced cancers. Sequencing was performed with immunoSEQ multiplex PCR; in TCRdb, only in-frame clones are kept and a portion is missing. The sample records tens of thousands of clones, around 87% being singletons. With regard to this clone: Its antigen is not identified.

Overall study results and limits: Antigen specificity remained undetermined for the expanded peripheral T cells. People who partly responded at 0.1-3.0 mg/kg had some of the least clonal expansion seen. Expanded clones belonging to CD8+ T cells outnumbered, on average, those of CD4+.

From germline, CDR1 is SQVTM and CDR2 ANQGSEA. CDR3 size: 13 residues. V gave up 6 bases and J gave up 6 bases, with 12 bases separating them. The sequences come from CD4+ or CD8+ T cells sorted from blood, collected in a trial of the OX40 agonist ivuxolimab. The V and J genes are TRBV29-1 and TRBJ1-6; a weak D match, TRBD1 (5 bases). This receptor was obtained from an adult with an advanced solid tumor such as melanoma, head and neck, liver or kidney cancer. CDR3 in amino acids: CSVGNGGNSPLHF. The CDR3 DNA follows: TGCAGCGTCGGCAATGGGGGTAATTCACCCCTCCACTTT.